Listed below are T cell receptor beta chains from one sample, sequenced in a study of T cell repertoires in cytomegalovirus infection. TCRdb recomputed calls from the reads with MiXCR, one row per CDR3 protein. In the table there are some 180,000 distinct CDR3 sequences, roughly 20% of which are singletons. Sequencing was performed on PBMCs. The origin of the receptors is a human donor in good health (CMV status not recorded). Some clones in this sample may be carry-over from other donors' samples. Both conserved end residues are part of each CDR3.

V: TRBV5-1; J: TRBJ2-3; CDR3: CASSGQGVGDTQYF
V: TRBV19; J: TRBJ1-2; CDR3: CASSPHHDRERNYGYTF
V: TRBV24-1; J: TRBJ2-1; CDR3: CATSDSSGRSYNEQFF
V: TRBV6-2/TRBV6-3; J: TRBJ2-5; CDR3: CASSYLGGAAETQYF
V: TRBV11-2; J: TRBJ2-7; CDR3: CASSLSQLAYEQYF
V: TRBV12-3/TRBV12-4; J: TRBJ2-1; CDR3: CASSSRFEQFF
V: TRBV20-1; J: TRBJ2-7; CDR3: CSANTGERVGF
V: TRBV20-1; J: TRBJ2-7; CDR3: CSARGLASEQYF
V: TRBV6-6; J: TRBJ1-1; CDR3: CASSLSWGAEAFF
V: TRBV5-4; J: TRBJ2-2; CDR3: CASSIFSTGELFF
V: TRBV2; J: TRBJ2-3; CDR3: CASSAWDTQYF
V: TRBV6-2/TRBV6-3; J: TRBJ2-7; CDR3: CASSSGLRSYEQYF
V: TRBV5-1; J: TRBJ1-1; CDR3: CASSLEALSGEAFF
V: TRBV15; J: TRBJ1-2; CDR3: CATSRAGTPNYGYTF
V: TRBV7-9; J: TRBJ2-5; CDR3: CASSPTGTQYF
V: TRBV9; J: TRBJ2-2; CDR3: CASSAGGTVNTGELFF
V: TRBV20-1; J: TRBJ2-1; CDR3: CSATPTSGGADSLF
V: TRBV7-6; J: TRBJ2-2; CDR3: CASRLGQHTGELFF
V: TRBV7-2; J: TRBJ2-7; CDR3: CASSFERVYEQYF
V: TRBV7-9; J: TRBJ1-2; CDR3: CASSLNNGNGYTF
V: TRBV28; J: TRBJ1-1; CDR3: CASSVDTNTEAFF
V: TRBV5-1; J: TRBJ1-2; CDR3: CASSLSREPGYTF
V: TRBV7-2; J: TRBJ1-5; CDR3: CASSLGGLQIPQPQHF
V: TRBV14; J: TRBJ2-7; CDR3: CASSQAGSSGQYF
V: TRBV7-2; J: TRBJ2-7; CDR3: CASSIPPTMEREQYF
V: TRBV7-2; J: TRBJ2-1; CDR3: CASSLTSAQRNEQFF
V: TRBV20-1; J: TRBJ2-1; CDR3: CSARDRGGNSYNEQFF
V: TRBV24-1; J: TRBJ2-1; CDR3: CATSDSGQGAVEQFF
V: TRBV7-2; J: TRBJ2-1; CDR3: CASSVTSGGYNEQFF
V: TRBV4-2; J: TRBJ2-1; CDR3: CASSQVGLAGGPFEQFF
V: TRBV6-2/TRBV6-3; J: TRBJ1-5; CDR3: CATKRGTGINQPQHF
V: TRBV11-2; J: TRBJ2-2; CDR3: CASSPQTLTGTGELFF
V: TRBV7-2; J: TRBJ2-5; CDR3: CASRQGIQETQYF
V: TRBV3-1; J: TRBJ1-1; CDR3: CASGTGMAEAFF
V: TRBV19; J: TRBJ2-1; CDR3: CATNQAGQGYNEQFF
V: TRBV6-5; J: TRBJ1-5; CDR3: CASSDDSNQPQHF
V: TRBV5-4; J: TRBJ2-7; CDR3: CASSLGRGSYEQYF
V: TRBV20-1; J: TRBJ2-1; CDR3: CSARNRESYNEQFF
V: TRBV7-8; J: TRBJ1-2; CDR3: CASSSYKEPNYGYTF
V: TRBV11-2; J: TRBJ1-4; CDR3: CASSSRPGGEKLFF
V: TRBV27; J: TRBJ1-2; CDR3: CASSLQQGDYGYTF
V: TRBV27; J: TRBJ2-7; CDR3: CASSRLAGGTYEQYF